This TCR beta chain derives from a study of T cell responses to AZD1222 COVID-19 vaccine. Study-level points and caveats: Donors were largely white British and mainly female; clonal diversity was possibly underestimated. The peak T cell response came first, and repertoires were sampled only after it. Spike-specific TCR breadth rose after two AZD1222 doses, and depth rose as well.

With respect to this clone: Its antigen remains unknown.

Clones were sequenced by immunoSEQ multiplex PCR, and TCRdb holds only the in-frame ones, with some missing. The repertoire holds about 99,000 clones, with about 90% as singletons. CDR1 and CDR2 (germline): SGHTS, YDEGEE. The CDR3 totals 13 residues. With 2 bases removed from V and 3 bases from J, the gap between germline ends came to 5 bases. The clonotype originates from an adult in good health. The J gene is TRBJ2-2, the V gene TRBV5-8; unclear D gene. The source material was peripheral blood, sampled on day 0 of AZD1222 vaccination. CDR3 sequence reads: CASSFGYTGELFF. The CDR3, as DNA: TGTGCCAGCAGCTTCGGGTACACCGGGGAGCTGTTTTTT. The full variable domain, rest sourced from reference TRBV5-8 and TRBJ2-2, is EAGVTQSPTHLIKTRGQQATLRCSPISGHTSVYWYQQALGLGLQFLLWYDEGEERNRGNFPPRFSGRQFPNYSSELNVNALELEDSALYLCASSFGYTGELFFGEGSRLTVL.